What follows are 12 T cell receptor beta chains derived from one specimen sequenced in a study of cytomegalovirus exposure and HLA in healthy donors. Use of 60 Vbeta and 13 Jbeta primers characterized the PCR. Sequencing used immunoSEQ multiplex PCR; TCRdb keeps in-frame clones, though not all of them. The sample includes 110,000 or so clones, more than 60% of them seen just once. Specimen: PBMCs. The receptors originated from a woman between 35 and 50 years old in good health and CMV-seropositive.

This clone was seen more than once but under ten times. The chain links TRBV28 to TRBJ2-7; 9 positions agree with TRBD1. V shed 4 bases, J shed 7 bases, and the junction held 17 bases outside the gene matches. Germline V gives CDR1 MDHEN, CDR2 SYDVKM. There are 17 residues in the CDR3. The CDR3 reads CASSSLGQGPFMMEQYF. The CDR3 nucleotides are TGTGCCAGCAGTTCCCTGGGACAGGGACCTTTTATGATGGAGCAGTACTTC.

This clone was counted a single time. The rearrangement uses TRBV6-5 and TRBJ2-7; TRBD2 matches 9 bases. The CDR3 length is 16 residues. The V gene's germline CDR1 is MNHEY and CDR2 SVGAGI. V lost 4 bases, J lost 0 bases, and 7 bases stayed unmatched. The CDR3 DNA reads TGTGCCAGCAGTTCCCCGGGTAGCGGGGGCTCCTACGAGCAGTACTTC. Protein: CASSSPGSGGSYEQYF.

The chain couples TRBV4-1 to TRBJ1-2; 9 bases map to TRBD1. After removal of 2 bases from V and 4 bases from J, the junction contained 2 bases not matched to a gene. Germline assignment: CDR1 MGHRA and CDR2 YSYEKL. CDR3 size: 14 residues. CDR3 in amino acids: CASSQTTGGYGYTF. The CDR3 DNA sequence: TGCGCCAGCAGCCAAACGACAGGGGGCTATGGCTACACCTTC.

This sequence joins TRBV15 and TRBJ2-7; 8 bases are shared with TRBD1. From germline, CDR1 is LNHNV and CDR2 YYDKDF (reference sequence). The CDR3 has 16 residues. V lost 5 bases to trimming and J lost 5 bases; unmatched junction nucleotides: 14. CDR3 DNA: TGTGCCACCAGCGGGGGCGCCGACAGGGGACTCAACGAGCAGTACTTC. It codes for CATSGGADRGLNEQYF.

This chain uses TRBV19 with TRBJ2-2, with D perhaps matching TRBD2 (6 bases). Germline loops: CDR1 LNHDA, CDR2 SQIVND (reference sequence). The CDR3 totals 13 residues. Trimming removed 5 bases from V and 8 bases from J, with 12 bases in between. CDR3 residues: CASSSRDSGELFF. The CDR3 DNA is TGTGCCAGTAGTTCCCGGGACTCTGGGGAGCTGTTTTTT.

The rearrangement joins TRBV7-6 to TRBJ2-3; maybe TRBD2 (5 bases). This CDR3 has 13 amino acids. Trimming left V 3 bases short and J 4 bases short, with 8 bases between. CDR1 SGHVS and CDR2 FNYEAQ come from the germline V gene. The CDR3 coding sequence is TGTGCCAGCAGCTTGGTAGCGCCAGATACGCAGTATTTT. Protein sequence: CASSLVAPDTQYF.

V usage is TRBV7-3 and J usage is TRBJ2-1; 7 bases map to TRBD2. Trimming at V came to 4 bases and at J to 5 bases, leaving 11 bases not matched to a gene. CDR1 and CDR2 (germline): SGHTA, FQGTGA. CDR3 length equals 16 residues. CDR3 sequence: CASSSTKGGRNNEQFF. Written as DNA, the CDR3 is TGTGCCAGCAGCTCCACCAAGGGCGGGAGAAACAATGAGCAGTTCTTC.

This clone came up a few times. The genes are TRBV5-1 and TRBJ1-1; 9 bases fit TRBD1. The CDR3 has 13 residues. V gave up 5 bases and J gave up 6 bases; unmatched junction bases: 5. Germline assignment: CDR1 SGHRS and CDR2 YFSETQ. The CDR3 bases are TGCGCCAGCAGGTGGACAGGGGACTCTGAAGCTTTCTTT. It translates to CASRWTGDSEAFF.

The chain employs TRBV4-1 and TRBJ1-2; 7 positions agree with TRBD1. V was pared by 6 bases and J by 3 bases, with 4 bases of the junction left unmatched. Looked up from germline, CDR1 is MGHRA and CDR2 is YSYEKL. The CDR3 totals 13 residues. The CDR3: CASRQTGDYGYTF. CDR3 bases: TGCGCCAGCAGACAAACAGGGGACTATGGCTACACCTTC.

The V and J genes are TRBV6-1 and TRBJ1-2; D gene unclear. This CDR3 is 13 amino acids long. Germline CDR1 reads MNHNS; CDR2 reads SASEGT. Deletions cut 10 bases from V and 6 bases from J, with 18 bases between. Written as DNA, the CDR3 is TGTGCCACCAGGTGGGCCCCCGGGGATGGCTACACCTTC. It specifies CATRWAPGDGYTF.

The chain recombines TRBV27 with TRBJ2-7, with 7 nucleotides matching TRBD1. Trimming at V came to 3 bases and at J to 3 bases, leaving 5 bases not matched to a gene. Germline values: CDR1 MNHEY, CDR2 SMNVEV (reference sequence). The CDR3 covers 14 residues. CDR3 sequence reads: CASSFKGAGYEQYF. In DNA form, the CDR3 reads TGTGCCAGCAGTTTCAAGGGGGCGGGCTACGAGCAGTACTTC.

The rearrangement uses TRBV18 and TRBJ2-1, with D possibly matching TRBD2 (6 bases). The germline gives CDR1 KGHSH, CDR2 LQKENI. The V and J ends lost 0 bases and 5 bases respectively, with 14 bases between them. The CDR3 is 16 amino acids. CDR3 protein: CASSPPGGRVHNEQFF. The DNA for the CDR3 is TGTGCCAGCTCACCACCGGGGGGAAGGGTTCACAATGAGCAGTTCTTC. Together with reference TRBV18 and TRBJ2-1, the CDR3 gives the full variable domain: NAGVMQNPRHLVRRRGQEARLRCSPMKGHSHVYWYRQLPEEGLKFMVYLQKENIIDESGMPKERFSAEFPKEGPSILRIQQVVRGDSAAYFCASSPPGGRVHNEQFFGPGTRLTVL.